This T cell receptor (beta chain) was captured by sequencing in a study of T cell responses to AZD1222 COVID-19 vaccine (dated by TCRdb to the early 2020s). In the study overall: A total of more than 230 trial participants underwent TCR sequencing, of whom about 210 had received two doses of AZD1222 and approximately 26 had received two doses of the MenACWY control vaccine. Trial participants were enrolled by age into 18-55, 56-69 and 70-plus year subgroups, with 148, 28 and 57 TCR-sequenced participants respectively. What the research found in general, with its limitations: Vaccine-associated CD4 TCRs spanned the whole spike protein, with dominant responses in regions 160-218 and 743-854. Participants were mostly white British and included more females than males, and it was suggested by the authors that clonal diversity may have been underestimated. Conclusions about previously exposed vaccinees are limited because only six or seven AZD1222 recipients were SARS-CoV-2 seropositive at baseline. The 56-69-year group was small, and its depth increase did not reach significance, likely because of low power. Epitopes outside the regions mutated in the B.1.351 and B.1.1.7 variants were reportedly recognized by nearly half of the unique spike-specific TCRs. Because no day 14 peak-response samples were available, the repertoires could be characterized only after the peak T cell response. A significant rise in spike-specific TCR breadth and depth was observed after two AZD1222 doses relative to day 0 and relative to MenACWY recipients.

Reading the label with the study, this specimen's time point is: about 28 days (+/-7) after the second vaccine dose. Because spike-specific TCR depth and breadth did not differ between the two schedules, AZD1222 recipients who got a second dose at roughly 4 weeks were pooled with those who got a second dose at roughly 12 weeks. Samples from vaccinated people were obtained from the UK trials COV001 and COV002, which included a single-blind randomized controlled phase 2/3 trial of AZD1222 (ChAdOx1 nCoV-19) in healthy adults. Trial participant PBMC samples were collected at day 0 and day 28 after the second dose for TCRbeta chain sequencing. Its CDR3 holds 16 amino acids, cysteine through phenylalanine. The sequence is cut down to CDR3 DNA, 48 bases in frame from base 1. V and J are truncated by 7 bases and 8 bases respectively, leaving an intervening sequence of 22 bases. The germline V gene supplies CDR1 SGHDT and CDR2 YYEEEE.

The CDR3 regions of human TCRbeta chains were analyzed by immunosequencing. Turning to the authors' computational methods: Repertoire TCRs were checked for matches against a reference library of SARS-CoV-2-specific TCRs that had been generated using the MIRA antigen-specificity platform. Breadth meant the fraction of unique TCRs that were SARS-CoV-2-associated, whereas depth meant the fraction of total T cells that were SARS-CoV-2-associated. Using the MIRA data, each spike-specific TCR was mapped to the spike region that the TCR reacts to and placed in a CD4 or CD8 class. Log10-transformed breadth and depth values were compared by one-way ANOVA with Sidak's multiple comparisons tests. TCRdb holds this immuneACCESS table with in-frame rearrangements only. Some clones are missing; in checked studies, unresolved V genes explain under half, and the rest has no known cause. V and J calls and clone size are as listed in that table; D and trimming were resolved from the DNA. Counted in this sample were 100,000 to 150,000 clones; approximately 85% of them appeared once. The ten biggest clones cover almost 4.5% of the sample.

As to this clone: Its antigen has not been determined. One base away there is no much larger clone; base qualities are not given.

The rearrangement combines TRBV5-6 with TRBJ1-6, with a tentative D gene TRBD1 over 6 matching bases. The source material was peripheral blood, sampled 28 days after the second AZD1222 dose. The TCR originated in an adult who received the AZD1222 COVID-19 vaccine. Here is the DNA: TGTGCCAGCGGAGGAACAACAGGGAGGGCCCATTCACCCCTCCACTTT. This codes for CASGGTTGRAHSPLHF.